The clone carrying this T cell receptor (beta chain) turned up a few times. Antigen: not known. This sample stems from a study of T-cell reconstitution after alpha-beta-depleted transplantation in children. The study's findings and limits: Some patients' high day-60 TCRbeta diversity was attributed to recipient cells surviving conditioning. At around two months after transplant, the alpha-beta T cells were reportedly derived from several hundred expanded clones that came from non-depleted graft cells. One year post-transplant, T-cell counts and diversity were largely derived from T cells produced anew.

TCRbeta library construction was performed incorporating unique molecular identifiers. TCRdb itself ran the PCR reads through MiXCR, one entry per CDR3 protein. This sample has about 98,000 distinct CDR3 sequences, with roughly a quarter found just once. Trimming cost V 8 bases and J 7 bases, with 18 bases left between them. Germline lookup yields CDR1 MNHEY and CDR2 SVGEGT. The CDR3 covers 14 residues. The sequenced sample was PBMCs, obtained before TCRalphabeta/CD19-depleted stem cell transplant. The chain couples TRBV6-2 or TRBV6-3 to TRBJ1-5, with no clear D. This sequence was found in a boy aged 2 to 9 with acute lymphoblastic leukemia, due to receive a stem cell transplant. The CDR3 region is CASGQTGLVQPQHF. The CDR3 nucleotides are TGTGCCAGCGGTCAAACTGGGCTCGTCCAGCCCCAGCATTTT.